One and the same sample provided the 24 T cell receptor beta chains below, sequenced in a study of shared clonotypes between healthy human individuals. TCRdb's table, derived via immunoSEQ multiplex PCR, lists solely in-frame clones and lacks some. The table lists hundreds of thousands of clones, 73% of them singletons. Sequencing input: memory CD4+ T cells sorted from blood. Subset indicated: CD45RA-negative fraction. Source of these receptors: a man under 40 in good health.

The CDR3 coding sequence is TGTGCCAGCAGCTTAGTTCCTAGCGGGACGCCCAATGAGCAGTTCTTC. Residues: CASSLVPSGTPNEQFF. This chain links TRBV7-9 with TRBJ2-1; 9 bases are shared with TRBD2. V gave up 1 base and J gave up 6 bases; unmatched junction bases: 7. Looked up from germline, CDR1 is SEHNR and CDR2 is FQNEAQ (reference sequence). This CDR3 is 16 amino acids long.

With respect to this clone: Different DNA sequences within this sample yield the same CDR3. Here the CDR3 reads CASSPPGNSGNTIYF. Here the CDR3 DNA reads TGTGCCAGCTCACCACCCGGCAACTCTGGAAACACCATATATTTT. The gene calls are TRBV18 and TRBJ1-3, with unresolved D. Trimming removed 0 bases at V and 0 bases at J, with 6 bases between. This CDR3 region has 15 residues. The germline gives CDR1 KGHSH, CDR2 LQKENI.

CDR3 amino acids: CASSKTTGGAWNGYTF. The CDR3 DNA is TGTGCCAGCAGCAAAACGACAGGGGGCGCTTGGAATGGCTACACCTTC. The chain couples TRBV21-1 to TRBJ1-2; the table's D call of TRBD1 was not tested on the DNA. TRBV21-1 is listed as a pseudogene. The CDR3 loop spans 16 amino acids.

The genes are TRBV19 and TRBJ1-1, with D possibly TRBD1 on 5 matching bases. Germline CDR1 reads LNHDA; CDR2 reads SQIVND (reference sequence). CDR3 length: 13 amino acids. V lost 5 bases, J lost 9 bases, and 16 bases lay in between. CDR3 coding DNA: TGTGCCAGTAGTCCCCGGGACCGGCTGAAAGCTTTCTTT. It yields the protein CASSPRDRLKAFF.

The rearrangement joins TRBV5-1 to TRBJ2-3; D ambiguous. This CDR3 comprises 15 residues. Germline V lookup: CDR1 SGHRS, CDR2 YFSETQ. Trimming took off 1 base at V and 4 bases at J, with 13 bases between the two ends. CDR3 sequence (DNA): TGCGCCAGCAGCTTGAGCCCGAAGATCTCAGATACGCAGTATTTT. Its protein product is CASSLSPKISDTQYF.

The chain uses TRBV11-3 and TRBJ2-3; D may be TRBD2 (5 bases). The CDR3 runs 15 residues. Germline CDR1 SGHNT, CDR2 YENEEA. Trimming pared 5 bases from V and 2 bases from J, leaving 14 bases between. In nucleotides, the CDR3 is TGTGCCAGCAGCCCCGGGGTGGAATTCACAGATACGCAGTATTTT. Protein sequence: CASSPGVEFTDTQYF.

A remark on this clone: Other DNA sequences within the sample encode an identical CDR3. The chain recombines TRBV5-1 with TRBJ1-1, with 8 bases that match TRBD1. CDR1 SGHRS and CDR2 YFSETQ come from the germline V gene. This CDR3 is 14 amino acids long. Germline trimming cut 1 base from V and 4 bases from J; bases unmatched to any gene: 3. The CDR3 coding sequence is TGCGCCAGCAGCTTGTCAACAGGGGGCACTGAAGCTTTCTTT. Translated, it gives CASSLSTGGTEAFF.

The gene calls are TRBV7-9 and TRBJ2-3, with D maybe TRBD2 (5 bases). Germline CDR1 reads SEHNR; CDR2 reads FQNEAQ (reference sequence). This CDR3 is built from 15 residues. Trimming took off 2 bases at V and 0 bases at J, with 9 bases between the two ends. DNA of the CDR3: TGTGCCAGCAGCTTATGGGAGTCTAGCACAGATACGCAGTATTTT. As protein: CASSLWESSTDTQYF.

The chain joins TRBV30 to TRBJ1-1, with D uncertain. Trimming shortened V by 0 bases and J by 3 bases, and 8 bases separated the two germline ends. The germline CDR1 and CDR2 sequences are GTSNPN and SVGIG (reference sequence). The CDR3 is 13 residues long. The DNA for the CDR3 is TGTGCCTGGAGTGTAATTTTGGACACTGAAGCTTTCTTT. Translating gives CAWSVILDTEAFF.

The chain has TRBV27 and TRBJ1-1; the match to TRBD1 covers 10 bases. This CDR3 region has 14 residues. The junction had 2 bases not matched to a gene; V was cut back by 4 bases and J by 3 bases. Germline V gene data show CDR1 as MNHEY and CDR2 as SMNVEV (reference sequence). CDR3 residues: CASSSGTGDTEAFF. CDR3 coding DNA: TGTGCCAGCAGTTCGGGGACAGGGGACACTGAAGCTTTCTTT.

The chain is built from TRBV7-8 and TRBJ1-1; D is possibly TRBD1 (5 bases). The CDR3 sequence is 14 residues long. CDR1 is SGHVS and CDR2 is FQNEAQ in the germline V gene. The V and J ends lost 0 bases and 8 bases respectively, with 13 bases between them. The CDR3: CASSLAQGIYEAFF. CDR3 DNA sequence: TGTGCCAGCAGCTTAGCGCAGGGTATCTACGAAGCTTTCTTT.

The chain uses TRBV10-3 and TRBJ2-6; D assignment may be TRBD1 or TRBD2 (5 bases each). V was pared by 5 bases and J by 0 bases, with 14 bases between. The CDR3 length is 17 residues. Germline CDR1 and CDR2: ENHRY and SYGVKD. CDR3 in DNA: TGTGCCATCAGTAATCCGGGACGGACCTCTGGGGCCAACGTCCTGACTTTC. Encoded protein: CAISNPGRTSGANVLTF.

V is TRBV7-9 and J is TRBJ2-1; D uncertain. Germline CDR1 SEHNR, CDR2 FQNEAQ (reference sequence). V was cut by 0 bases and J by 10 bases, with 13 bases left in between. This CDR3 comprises 14 residues. The CDR3 here is CASSLARAPWEQFF. In DNA, the CDR3 is TGTGCCAGCAGCTTAGCTCGGGCGCCTTGGGAGCAGTTCTTC.

As concerns this clone: The sample has other DNA sequences that encode this CDR3 too. The J gene is TRBJ2-7, the V gene TRBV6-5; D is uncertain. This CDR3 comprises 13 residues. V was pared by 5 bases and J by 4 bases, with 12 bases between. The germline gives CDR1 MNHEY, CDR2 SVGAGI. Here the CDR3 DNA reads TGTGCCAGCAGTACCCGCGCTAGTTACGAGCAGTACTTC. As protein: CASSTRASYEQYF.

The V and J genes are TRBV9 and TRBJ2-1, with D possibly TRBD1 on 6 matching bases. CDR3 size: 14 residues. Germline CDR1 is SGDLS and CDR2 is YYNGEE. V lost 0 bases, J lost 9 bases, and 13 bases lay in between. The CDR3 DNA follows: TGTGCCAGCAGCGTAGGGGGAACAGGGTTTGAGCAGTTCTTC. This encodes CASSVGGTGFEQFF. Combining the CDR3 with reference TRBV9 and TRBJ2-1 gives the whole variable domain DSGVTQTPKHLITATGQRVTLRCSPRSGDLSVYWYQQSLDQGLQFLIQYYNGEERAKGNILERFSAQQFPDLHSELNLSSLELGDSALYFCASSVGGTGFEQFFGPGTRLTVL.

V gene TRBV5-1 combines with J gene TRBJ2-1; TRBD1 matches 8 bases. The CDR3 covers 16 residues. Germline-derived CDR1 and CDR2 are SGHRS and YFSETQ. V dropped 4 bases and J dropped 6; count of bases not matched to a gene: 12. CDR3: CASSTETGGPRNEQFF. CDR3 coding DNA: TGCGCCAGCAGCACAGAAACAGGGGGACCGCGCAATGAGCAGTTCTTC.

The rearrangement joins TRBV5-1 to TRBJ2-7; 8 nucleotides match TRBD1. J gave up 2 bases and V 5 bases, and 6 bases lay outside the gene matches. Germline-derived CDR1 and CDR2 are SGHRS and YFSETQ. This CDR3 region has 14 residues. CDR3 DNA: TGCGCCAGCAGGATGACAGGGGAGACCTACGAGCAGTACTTC. It translates to CASRMTGETYEQYF.

The rearrangement uses TRBV9 and TRBJ1-1, with 9 nucleotides matching TRBD1. CDR3 length equals 14 residues. The germline V gene encodes CDR1 SGDLS and CDR2 YYNGEE. The trim removed 3 bases at V and 6 bases at J, leaving 6 bases unmatched. The CDR3 nucleotides are TGTGCCAGCAGCGGGACAGGGGTCTTCGCTGAAGCTTTCTTT. This encodes CASSGTGVFAEAFF.

The chain uses TRBV5-1 and TRBJ1-5; D is possibly TRBD1 (5 bases). The CDR3 loop spans 16 amino acids. V was pared by 0 bases and J by 2 bases, with 12 bases between. Looked up from germline, CDR1 is SGHRS and CDR2 is YFSETQ. The CDR3 here is CASSLDARAGNQPQHF. The CDR3 DNA reads TGCGCCAGCAGCTTGGATGCCAGGGCGGGCAATCAGCCCCAGCATTTT. Combining the CDR3 with reference TRBV5-1 and TRBJ1-5 gives the whole variable domain KAGVTQTPRYLIKTRGQQVTLSCSPISGHRSVSWYQQTPGQGLQFLFEYFSETQRNKGNFPGRFSGRQFSNSRSEMNVSTLELGDSALYLCASSLDARAGNQPQHFGDGTRLSIL.

The chain is built from TRBV5-5 and TRBJ1-5, with 9 bases fitting TRBD1. The CDR3 has 16 amino acids. Germline V gene lookup returns CDR1 SGHKS and CDR2 YYEKEE (reference sequence). Trimming cost V 4 bases and J 5 bases; bases outside gene matches: 10. The chain's CDR3 is CASSDGAGTGYQPQHF. For the CDR3, the DNA is TGTGCCAGCAGCGACGGTGCCGGGACAGGGTATCAGCCCCAGCATTTT.

This clone occurred a few times. This chain joins TRBV6-6 and TRBJ2-1; the D is unclear. The CDR3 consists of 13 residues. The germline V gene has CDR1 MNHNY and CDR2 SVGAGI (reference sequence). V lost 0 bases, J lost 10 bases, and 10 bases lay in between. The DNA of the CDR3 is TGTGCCAGCAGTTACTCGGCGAGGAACGAGCAGTTCTTC. Translated, it gives CASSYSARNEQFF.

This clone came up a few times. The chain has TRBV9 and TRBJ2-2; TRBD1 matches at 8 bases. The length of the CDR3 is 18 residues. CDR1 and CDR2 from the germline V gene are SGDLS and YYNGEE. V lost 3 bases and J lost 0; bases outside the gene matches: 10. CDR3 in amino acids: CASSAYSPGQANTGELFF. The CDR3 DNA follows: TGTGCCAGCAGCGCGTATTCCCCGGGACAGGCGAACACCGGGGAGCTGTTTTTT.

The chain has TRBV18 and TRBJ2-1; D possibly corresponds to TRBD2 (6 bases). CDR1 and CDR2 (germline): KGHSH, LQKENI. V gave up 2 bases and J gave up 5 bases, with 10 bases separating them. The CDR3 has 14 residues. CDR3 DNA sequence: TGTGCCAGCTCACCAGTTGCGGGAAACAATGAGCAGTTCTTC. It is translated as CASSPVAGNNEQFF.

In this sample, this clone turned up a few times. The gene calls are TRBV5-1 and TRBJ2-2, with D possibly TRBD1 on 6 matching bases. Germline loops: CDR1 SGHRS, CDR2 YFSETQ. V gave up 4 bases and J gave up 7 bases, with 17 bases separating them. This CDR3 is built from 15 residues. CDR3 coding DNA: TGCGCCAGCAGCCCGACAGGACCGGGTGGCGGGGAGCTGTTTTTT. Translation: CASSPTGPGGGELFF.